A single sample is the source of the 14 T cell receptor beta chains below, sequenced in a study of shared clonotypes between healthy human individuals. Clones were sequenced by immunoSEQ multiplex PCR, and TCRdb holds only the in-frame ones, with some missing. The sample records just over 2,000,000 clones, 95% being singletons. Sample: naive CD4+ T cells sorted from blood. Stated subset: CD45RA+ positively selected. The source is a man aged 18 to 29 in good health.

The chain is built from TRBV30 and TRBJ2-7; the D is unclear. The CDR3 totals 12 residues. V was clipped by 2 bases and J by 7 bases, with 12 bases between them. Germline CDR1 GTSNPN, CDR2 SVGIG (reference sequence). The CDR3 protein is CAWSSRFQEQYF. The CDR3 nucleotides read TGTGCCTGGAGTTCCCGGTTTCAGGAGCAGTACTTC.

The chain joins TRBV30 to TRBJ2-3, with a weak D call TRBD2 (6 bases). Germline-derived CDR1 and CDR2 are GTSNPN and SVGIG (reference sequence). CDR3 length: 14 residues. V gave up 7 bases and J gave up 1 base, with 15 bases separating them. Here the CDR3 reads CAFQPGGGTDTQYF. CDR3 bases: TGTGCCTTCCAACCTGGCGGGGGCACAGATACGCAGTATTTT.

V gene TRBV18 combines with J gene TRBJ1-2; D is perhaps TRBD1 (5 bases). Trimming cost V 2 bases and J 5 bases, with 12 bases left between them. The V gene's germline CDR1 is KGHSH and CDR2 LQKENI. The CDR3 spans 14 residues. In nucleotides, the CDR3 is TGTGCCAGCTCACCAGGGACCGCGTCTTATGGCTACACCTTC. Amino acid sequence: CASSPGTASYGYTF.

The V gene is TRBV10-3, the J gene TRBJ2-7; D possibly corresponds to TRBD1 (6 bases). Germline V CDR1 and CDR2: ENHRY, SYGVKD. The CDR3 contains 17 residues. The germline V and J ends were trimmed by 10 bases and 0 bases, with 25 bases remaining between them. The CDR3 loop reads CASQIGWGPGSSYEQYF. The CDR3 nucleotides read TGTGCCAGCCAGATCGGTTGGGGGCCAGGGAGCTCCTACGAGCAGTACTTC.

This chain uses TRBV30 with TRBJ2-2, with 7 positions matching TRBD2. V shed 2 bases and J 3 bases; nucleotides not matched to a gene: 6. CDR3 length: 15 amino acids. From germline, CDR1 is GTSNPN and CDR2 SVGIG (reference sequence). CDR3 nucleotide sequence: TGTGCCTGGAGTTCCGGCGGGAGTTACACCGGGGAGCTGTTTTTT. Protein sequence: CAWSSGGSYTGELFF.

This chain links TRBV6-5 with TRBJ1-4; D is undetermined. The CDR3 is 13 residues long. Germline loops: CDR1 MNHEY, CDR2 SVGAGI. Trimming removed 10 bases from V and 8 bases from J, with 17 bases in between. CDR3 nucleotides: TGTGCCACCGCGGTCTCTTCGTCCGAAAAACTGTTTTTT. This sequence encodes CATAVSSSEKLFF.

The chain joins TRBV9 to TRBJ1-4, with TRBD1 matching over 7 bases. Trimming cost V 4 bases and J 8 bases; bases outside gene matches: 8. Germline loops: CDR1 SGDLS, CDR2 YYNGEE. This CDR3 comprises 14 residues. The chain's CDR3 is CASSPGGQDEKLFF. The CDR3 bases are TGTGCCAGCAGCCCAGGGGGTCAGGACGAAAAACTGTTTTTT.

Note on this clone: The limits of the CDR3 on the DNA are not certain, so only TCRdb's listed CDR3 is given. The chain carries TRBV6-5 and TRBJ2-2; the table names TRBD2, a call not compared with the DNA. Germline V gene data show CDR1 as MNHEY and CDR2 as SVGAGI. With termini counted, the CDR3 has 15 amino acids. CDR3 region: CASSTSGLHTGELFF.

V and J are TRBV28 and TRBJ1-1; the D gene is possibly TRBD1 (5 bases). Germline V gene lookup returns CDR1 MDHEN and CDR2 SYDVKM. With 7 bases removed from V and 0 bases from J, the gap between germline ends came to 15 bases. The CDR3 has 15 amino acids. CDR3 bases: TGTGCCAGCACCCGCGGCGGGGCCCTGAACACTGAAGCTTTCTTT. It specifies CASTRGGALNTEAFF.

This chain joins TRBV10-3 and TRBJ2-7; TRBD1 aligns across 7 bases. The CDR3 totals 16 residues. Trimming took 2 bases from V and 2 from J; bases not matched to a gene: 9. Germline V gene lookup returns CDR1 ENHRY and CDR2 SYGVKD. Here the CDR3 reads CAISEVPGQSTYEQYF. Here the CDR3 DNA reads TGTGCCATCAGTGAGGTCCCGGGACAGAGTACCTACGAGCAGTACTTC.

The gene calls are TRBV6-5 and TRBJ1-3; possible D gene TRBD1, 6 bases. Germline CDR1 is MNHEY and CDR2 is SVGAGI. This CDR3 has 15 amino acids. V was shortened by 7 bases and J by 0 bases, with 13 bases between the two germline ends. CDR3 in DNA: TGTGCCAGCATGAGAGGGGGAAGCTCTGGAAACACCATATATTTT. The encoded protein is CASMRGGSSGNTIYF.

This rearrangement joins TRBV6-5 to TRBJ1-2; D remains unclear. This CDR3 has 14 amino acids. V was trimmed by 6 bases and J by 2 bases, leaving 13 bases between them. Germline lookup yields CDR1 MNHEY and CDR2 SVGAGI. The DNA of the CDR3 is TGTGCCAGCAGCCCCCCACGGCAGAACTATGGCTACACCTTC. Translation: CASSPPRQNYGYTF.

In its sample, this clone was seen once. V and J are TRBV19 and TRBJ2-7; 7 bases fit TRBD1. CDR3 length: 13 residues. Germline V gives CDR1 LNHDA, CDR2 SQIVND (reference sequence). Trimming cost V 10 bases and J 3 bases; bases outside gene matches: 9. CDR3 DNA: TGTGCCACCTCAGAGGGGGCCCTCTACGAGCAGTACTTC. It yields the protein CATSEGALYEQYF.

V usage is TRBV5-1 and J usage is TRBJ2-1, with 10 positions matching TRBD2. CDR3 length: 15 amino acids. The J segment lost 4 bases and the V segment lost 7 bases, leaving 8 bases of the junction unmatched. The germline V gene encodes CDR1 SGHRS and CDR2 YFSETQ. The CDR3 region has the DNA TGCGCCAGCTGGAGGACTAGCGGAAATTACAATGAGCAGTTCTTC. Its protein product is CASWRTSGNYNEQFF.